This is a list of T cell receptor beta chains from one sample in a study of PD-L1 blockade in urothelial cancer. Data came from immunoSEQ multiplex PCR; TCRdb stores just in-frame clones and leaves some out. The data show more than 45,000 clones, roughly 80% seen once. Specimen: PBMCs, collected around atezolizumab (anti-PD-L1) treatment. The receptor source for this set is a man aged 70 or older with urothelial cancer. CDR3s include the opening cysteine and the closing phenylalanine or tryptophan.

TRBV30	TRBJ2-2	CAWSREVGTGELFF
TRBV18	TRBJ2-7	CASSPTASVHYEQYF
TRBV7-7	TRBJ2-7	CASSLLAGPSYEQYF
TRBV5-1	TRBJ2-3	CASSLGVASGRAQDTQYF
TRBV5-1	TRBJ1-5	CASSLGWGGNQPQHF
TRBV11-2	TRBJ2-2	CASSSSGGGVSGELFF
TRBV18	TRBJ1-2	CASSPGQGGYGYTF
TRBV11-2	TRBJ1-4	CASSAGQVVEKLFF
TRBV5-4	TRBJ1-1	CASGDRTDGAFF
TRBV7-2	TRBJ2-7	CASSLRQGVEQYF
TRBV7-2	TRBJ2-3	CASSWGGAGDLTDTQYF
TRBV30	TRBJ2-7	CAWTRTSASTVQYF
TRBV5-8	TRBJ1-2	CASSRYGQGAYGYTF
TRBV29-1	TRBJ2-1	CSVRMEAGGEQFF
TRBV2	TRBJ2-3	CASSPQYTQYF
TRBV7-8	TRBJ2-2	CASSSRTGTNTGELFF
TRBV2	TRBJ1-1	CASTPLRGVGTEAFF
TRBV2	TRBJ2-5	CASHGDRLVETQYF
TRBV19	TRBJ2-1	CASTAGTSYNEQFF